These T cell receptor beta chains were read from a single sample in a study of control samples from healthy donors and cancer patients. The protocol was immunoSEQ multiplex PCR, while the TCRdb copy is restricted to in-frame clones and leaves out a portion. The sample shows 80,000 or so clones, roughly 89% of them seen only once. The sequenced sample was blood. Receptors originate from a man in his forties or fifties in good health. Both conserved end residues are part of each CDR3. The D gene is left open where the match is weak. Clone size, where shown, is once, few, many, or a class for clones that have expanded.

clone size	V gene	D gene	J gene	CDR3 DNA	CDR3 protein
NA	TRBV24-1	NA	TRBJ2-1	TGTGCCACCAGCGGGCCGGCCCGGAATGAGCAGTTCTTC	CATSGPARNEQFF
NA	TRBV7-9	NA	TRBJ2-2	TGTGCCAGCAGCTCCTTAACAAGTGGAAAGCCCGGGGAGCTGTTTTTT	CASSSLTSGKPGELFF
NA	TRBV30	NA	TRBJ2-5	TGTGCCTGGTGGGCCAACCAAGAGACCCAGTACTTC	CAWWANQETQYF
NA	TRBV5-1	TRBD2	TRBJ2-2	TGCGCCAGCAGCCCGACTAGCGGGGGGACCGGGGAGCTGTTTTTT	CASSPTSGGTGELFF
NA	TRBV6-5	NA	TRBJ2-5	TGTGCCAGTTCCTTCGGGGTCCCAGAGACCCAGTACTTC	CASSFGVPETQYF
NA	TRBV7-9	TRBD1	TRBJ2-7	TGTGCCAGCAGCTCCACACCACAGGGGGCCCACGAGCAGTACTTC	CASSSTPQGAHEQYF
NA	TRBV11-2	NA	TRBJ2-5	TGTGCCAGCAGCTTAGACACATCATTAGTGACCCAGTACTTC	CASSLDTSLVTQYF
NA	TRBV25-1	TRBD1	TRBJ1-2	TGTGCCAGCAGACCTGGACAGGGCTCTGGCTACACCTTC	CASRPGQGSGYTF
NA	TRBV7-2	NA	TRBJ1-2	TGTGCCAGCAGCTTAGCCCCAACTAACTATGGCTACACCTTC	CASSLAPTNYGYTF
once	TRBV12-3/TRBV12-4	NA	TRBJ1-5	TGTGCCAGCAGTTTTCGTAGCAATCAGCCCCAGCATTTT	CASSFRSNQPQHF
NA	TRBV7-9	TRBD1	TRBJ1-3	TGTGCCAGCAGCTGGGGACAGGACTCGGCCACCATATATTTT	CASSWGQDSATIYF
NA	TRBV6-1	NA	TRBJ1-5	TGTGCCAGCAGTGAACGGGGGTATAGCAATCAGCCCCAGCATTTT	CASSERGYSNQPQHF
NA	TRBV7-2	NA	TRBJ1-2	TGTGCCAGCACCGCGGACGTTGGGGATGGCTACACCTTC	CASTADVGDGYTF
NA	TRBV30	NA	TRBJ1-1	TGTGCCTGGAGTCCATTGGTAGGGCGGTCCACTGAAGCTTTCTTT	CAWSPLVGRSTEAFF
NA	TRBV27	NA	TRBJ2-7	TGTGCCAGCAGTTTAGGCGGGGTTACCTACGAGCAGTACTTC	CASSLGGVTYEQYF
NA	TRBV6-5	NA	TRBJ1-3	TGTGCCAGCAGCATACAGGGCAACTTTGGAAACACCATATATTTT	CASSIQGNFGNTIYF
once	TRBV2	NA	TRBJ2-1	TGTGCCAGCGAGGTGGGTCTCTCCCTTTCCTACAATGAGCAGTTCTTC	CASEVGLSLSYNEQFF
NA	TRBV6-6	NA	TRBJ1-1	TGTGCCAGCCGAACCTCGAACACTGAAGCTTTCTTT	CASRTSNTEAFF
NA	TRBV11-2	TRBD1	TRBJ1-4	TGTGCCAGCAGCGTACAGGGGGTAGGGGAAAAACTGTTTTTT	CASSVQGVGEKLFF
once	TRBV9	NA	TRBJ1-6	TGTGCCAGCAGCGTAGATAGGGTTAGGTCACCCCTCCACTTT	CASSVDRVRSPLHF
NA	TRBV19	NA	TRBJ2-7	TGTGCCAGTAGTGTCCGAACTTCAGTCTGGAGCTCCTACGAGCAGTACTTC	CASSVRTSVWSSYEQYF
NA	TRBV6-1	TRBD1	TRBJ2-1	TGTGCCAGCAGTGAAGAGGGGACAGGGTGGGACAATGAGCAGTTCTTC	CASSEEGTGWDNEQFF
NA	TRBV10-1	NA	TRBJ1-1	TGCGCCAGCAGTGGAGGGGGAGCTGAAGCTTTCTTT	CASSGGGAEAFF
once	TRBV6-5	NA	TRBJ1-5	TGTGCCAGCACTTCCGGGGGCAATCAGCCCCAGCATTTT	CASTSGGNQPQHF
NA	TRBV12-5	TRBD1	TRBJ1-4	TGTGCTAGTGGGTCCCCGGGACAGGGGAATGAAAAACTGTTTTTT	CASGSPGQGNEKLFF
few	TRBV5-1	NA	TRBJ2-7	TGCGCCAGCAGCCAAGGACAGCCTTACGAGCAGTACTTC	CASSQGQPYEQYF
NA	TRBV5-1	TRBD2	TRBJ2-7	TGCGCCAGCAGCCTCCGGACTAGCGGGGGGAACGAGCAGTACTTC	CASSLRTSGGNEQYF
NA	TRBV5-1	NA	TRBJ2-5	TGCGCCAGCACCATTTTCCCGGGGAACCAAGAGACCCAGTACTTC	CASTIFPGNQETQYF